This TCR beta chain was recovered during a study of vaccination and CD4 T cells after COVID-19. Study-wide results and limits: Vaccine-specific clones in convalescent patients were spike mono-reactive in 304 of 307 cases.

The CDR3 covers 14 residues. Germline assignment: CDR1 MNHEY and CDR2 SVGEGT. V lost 8 bases and J lost 1, with 12 bases in between. Treatment denoted: approximately nine-day PBMC culture with coronavirus spike peptide pools or control peptides (ViraFEST assay). Before the COVID-19 pandemic (2011-2018), CD4+ T cells were obtained from the unexposed donor. In the case of this clonotype: The antigen is undetermined.

Oncomine TCR Beta short-read sequencing was applied to DNA from cultured CD4+ T cells. Using its own MiXCR run on the PCR reads, TCRdb lists one record per CDR3 protein. The table lists 6,000 to 7,000 distinct CDR3 sequences, about three quarters of them singletons, with about a third in the top ten. Sequenced input: CD4+ T cells from blood, cultured in vitro. The chain has TRBV6-2 or TRBV6-3 and TRBJ1-5; D remains unclear. The clonotype comes from a human donor in good health. The CDR3 nucleotides are TGTGCCAGCGGGTCTACAAGGAGCAATCAGCCCCAGCATTTT. It encodes CASGSTRSNQPQHF.